This T cell receptor (beta chain) stems from a study of T-cell reconstitution after alpha-beta-depleted transplantation in children. From germline, CDR1 is SSHAT and CDR2 FNYEAQ (reference sequence). CDR3 length equals 20 residues. Unique molecular identifiers were built into the TCRbeta library. MiXCR, run by TCRdb on the PCR reads, gives a single entry per CDR3 protein. Among around 76,000 distinct CDR3 sequences listed, 15% to 20% were seen once. A word on this clonotype: At one end, the junction sequence differs from germline, possibly due to a read error.

The V call is TRBV7-7, the J call TRBJ2-2; TRBD2 agrees at 14 bases. This TCR came from a male patient under 10 years old who had a stem cell transplant for acute lymphoblastic leukemia, so the T cells may come from the graft donor. This sample comprised PBMCs, mostly from graft donor cells, obtained 360 days after TCRalphabeta/CD19-depleted stem cell transplant. The CDR3: CASSKHLTSGRALNTGELFF. The CDR3 bases are TGTGCTAGCAGCAAACACCTGACTAGCGGGAGGGCCTTAAACACCGGGGAGCTGTTTTTT.